These 30 T cell receptor beta chains came from one sample sequenced in a study of cytomegalovirus exposure and HLA in healthy donors. Amplification used 60 Vbeta primers and 13 Jbeta primers. Repertoires were generated with immunoSEQ multiplex PCR, while TCRdb's copy carries only in-frame clones and drops some. The data show roughly 190,000 clones, with roughly four fifths seen just once and around 2% held by the top ten. Input material: PBMCs. These receptors were taken from a woman aged 25 to 39 in good health and CMV-seropositive.

V usage is TRBV10-3 and J usage is TRBJ2-2; possibly TRBD2 for D (6 bases). The CDR3 spans 15 residues. Germline V gives CDR1 ENHRY, CDR2 SYGVKD. V was pared by 7 bases and J by 5 bases, with 17 bases between. DNA for the CDR3: TGTGCCATCACCCAAGCTGGGGGGAGGACCGGGGAGCTGTTTTTT. Protein: CAITQAGGRTGELFF.

The chain links TRBV30 to TRBJ1-2, with TRBD1 matching over 11 bases. With V trimmed by 5 bases and J by 0 bases, 5 bases remained unmatched. CDR1 and CDR2 (germline): GTSNPN, SVGIG (reference sequence). This CDR3 has 15 residues. CDR3 nucleotides: TGTGCCTGGGGAGTGGGACAGGGGGCTAACTATGGCTACACCTTC. It translates to CAWGVGQGANYGYTF.

This chain uses TRBV4-3 with TRBJ2-6; 7 bases match TRBD2. Germline V gene lookup returns CDR1 LGHNA and CDR2 YSLEER. The CDR3 extends over 15 amino acids. V was pared by 4 bases and J by 0 bases, with 0 bases of the junction left unmatched. The CDR3 DNA sequence: TGCGCCAGCAGCCTAGCGGGCTCTGGGGCCAACGTCCTGACTTTC. Translated, it gives CASSLAGSGANVLTF.

This clone came up once. The gene calls are TRBV9 and TRBJ1-2, with D perhaps matching TRBD1 (5 bases). Trimming left V 0 bases short and J 2 bases short, with 8 bases between. Germline V gene data show CDR1 as SGDLS and CDR2 as YYNGEE. The CDR3 covers 14 residues. Here the CDR3 DNA reads TGTGCCAGCAGCGTAGTGGGGGGAAACTATGGCTACACCTTC. This sequence encodes CASSVVGGNYGYTF.

The chain links TRBV6-5 to TRBJ2-7; weak D call: TRBD2 (5 bases). Per germline, CDR1 MNHEY and CDR2 SVGAGI. This CDR3 spans 13 amino acids. Trimming removed 6 bases from V and 6 bases from J, with 15 bases in between. For the CDR3, the DNA is TGTGCCAGCAGAGGTACGGGGTCGGTCGAGCAGTACTTC. Encoded protein: CASRGTGSVEQYF.

This clone was counted a few times. The V gene is TRBV12-5, the J gene TRBJ2-3, with no clear D. Germline CDR1 is LGHNT and CDR2 is FRNRAP. V was trimmed by 4 bases and J by 2 bases, leaving 19 bases between them. The CDR3 spans 17 residues. The CDR3 region is CASGWSPGSDLTDTQYF. Here the CDR3 DNA reads TGTGCTAGTGGTTGGTCCCCCGGGTCAGACCTCACAGATACGCAGTATTTT.

J is TRBJ2-2 and V is TRBV29-1; weak D call: TRBD2 (5 bases). The CDR3 consists of 13 residues. The germline CDR1 and CDR2 sequences are SQVTM and ANQGSEA. The V end was cut by 1 base, the J end by 3 bases, with 6 bases between. CDR3 in DNA: TGCAGCGTTGAAGTGGACTACACCGGGGAGCTGTTTTTT. Amino acid sequence: CSVEVDYTGELFF.

The J gene is TRBJ1-2, the V gene TRBV4-1, with D possibly matching TRBD1 (5 bases). Deletions cut 2 bases from V and 5 bases from J, with 15 bases between. The CDR3 is 15 residues long. The germline CDR1 and CDR2 sequences are MGHRA and YSYEKL. The CDR3: CASSQSQGETYGYTF. The CDR3 coding sequence is TGCGCCAGCAGCCAAAGCCAAGGGGAAACTTATGGCTACACCTTC.

The table lists this clone with a few counts. The J gene is TRBJ2-7, the V gene TRBV5-1; tentatively, D is TRBD2 (7 bases). Germline values: CDR1 SGHRS, CDR2 YFSETQ. V was cut by 1 base and J by 7 bases, with 15 bases left in between. This CDR3 is 14 amino acids long. The DNA for the CDR3 is TGCGCCAGCAGCTTGCTCGCGGGGGCCGGGGAGCAGTACTTC. Translated, it gives CASSLLAGAGEQYF.

The chain joins TRBV6-6 to TRBJ2-7; D is possibly TRBD1 (6 bases). The CDR3 runs 15 residues. Looked up from germline, CDR1 is MNHNY and CDR2 is SVGAGI (reference sequence). The V and J ends lost 10 bases and 1 base respectively, with 20 bases between them. CDR3 bases: TGTGCCACTGACCTAGGGGCAGGGGTGTCCTACGAGCAGTACTTC. Amino acid sequence: CATDLGAGVSYEQYF.

The rearrangement links TRBV14 to TRBJ1-1; D call uncertain. Germline CDR1 is SGHDN and CDR2 is FVKESK. Between the trimmed V and J ends, which lost 4 bases and 4 bases, there was a span of 16 bases. This CDR3 has 15 residues. The CDR3 DNA is TGTGCCAGCAGCCCACAGTCGGGCCGGGGCACTGAAGCTTTCTTT. Encoded protein: CASSPQSGRGTEAFF. Together with reference TRBV14 and TRBJ1-1, the CDR3 gives the full variable domain: EAGVTQFPSHSVIEKGQTVTLRCDPISGHDNLYWYRRVMGKEIKFLLHFVKESKQDESGMPNNRFLAERTGGTYSTLKVQPAELEDSGVYFCASSPQSGRGTEAFFGQGTRLTVV.

The rearrangement joins TRBV2 to TRBJ1-1; 9 nucleotides align to TRBD1. The CDR3 has 15 residues. Germline V gene data show CDR1 as SNHLY and CDR2 as FYNNEI. Losses at the gene ends were 5 bases for V and 1 base for J; bases not matched to a gene: 5. CDR3 nucleotides: TGTGCCAGCAGTTTACAGGGGGCTCGGAACACTGAAGCTTTCTTT. Translated: CASSLQGARNTEAFF. Combining the CDR3 with reference TRBV2 and TRBJ1-1 gives the whole variable domain EPEVTQTPSHQVTQMGQEVILRCVPISNHLYFYWYRQILGQKVEFLVSFYNNEISEKSEIFDDQFSVERPDGSNFTLKIRSTKLEDSAMYFCASSLQGARNTEAFFGQGTRLTVV.

The CDR3 is CASSSSDILDYEQYF. The CDR3 region has the DNA TGTGCCAGCAGTTCTTCAGACATACTAGACTACGAGCAGTACTTC. The rearrangement uses TRBV28 and TRBJ2-7; D perhaps matches TRBD2 (5 bases). V was shortened by 4 bases and J by 3 bases, with 16 bases between the two germline ends. Germline V CDR1 and CDR2: MDHEN, SYDVKM. CDR3 length: 15 amino acids.

This sequence joins TRBV5-1 and TRBJ2-1; TRBD1 matches 9 bases. The CDR3 has 16 residues. Germline V gene data show CDR1 as SGHRS and CDR2 as YFSETQ. The V segment lost 4 bases and the J segment 2 bases; nucleotides outside the gene matches: 7. The CDR3, as DNA: TGCGCCAGCAGCCCGGACGGGACAGGGACCTACAATGAGCAGTTCTTC. This gives the protein CASSPDGTGTYNEQFF.

This chain connects TRBV10-1 to TRBJ2-4, with TRBD1 matching over 9 bases. The J segment lost 7 bases and the V segment lost 7 bases, leaving 17 bases of the junction unmatched. Per germline, CDR1 WNHNN and CDR2 SYGVQD (reference sequence). The CDR3 extends over 17 amino acids. This chain's CDR3 is CASTVDRGSRPKNIQYF. CDR3 DNA sequence: TGCGCCAGCACCGTGGACAGGGGATCCAGGCCAAAGAACATTCAGTACTTC.

In nucleotides, the CDR3 is TGCGCCAGCAGCCAGCCTTCTACTCGGGTCTCGTACCAAGAGACCCAGTACTTC. It encodes CASSQPSTRVSYQETQYF. This chain joins TRBV4-1 and TRBJ2-5; D uncertain. V lost 3 bases, J lost 0 bases, and 20 bases lay in between. Germline V CDR1 and CDR2: MGHRA, YSYEKL. The CDR3 has 18 amino acids.

The genes are TRBV18 and TRBJ1-1; D call uncertain. In germline, CDR1 is KGHSH, CDR2 LQKENI. The V gene lost 4 bases and the J gene lost 0 bases, with 6 bases spanning the gap. CDR3 length: 13 residues. Here the CDR3 reads CASSLTLNTEAFF. CDR3 nucleotide sequence: TGTGCCAGCTCACTTACACTGAACACTGAAGCTTTCTTT.

The CDR3 loop reads CAITRQVGNSPLHF. DNA for the CDR3: TGTGCCATCACTCGACAGGTTGGGAATTCACCCCTCCACTTT. The V gene is TRBV10-3, the J gene TRBJ1-6; maybe TRBD1 (6 bases). V shed 7 bases and J shed 7 bases, with 14 bases lying between them. The CDR3 contains 14 residues. Germline values: CDR1 ENHRY, CDR2 SYGVKD.

The gene calls are TRBV11-2 and TRBJ1-5; unclear D gene. The CDR3 sequence is 13 residues long. Germline lookup yields CDR1 SGHAT and CDR2 FQNNGV. Trimming shortened V by 5 bases and J by 9 bases, and 14 bases separated the two germline ends. CDR3 bases: TGTGCCAGCAGCCTCTCCCCCTATTGGCCCCAGCATTTT. Translated: CASSLSPYWPQHF.

There are a few counts of this clone. This rearrangement joins TRBV5-1 to TRBJ1-2, with 12 bases fitting TRBD1. The ends lost 0 bases at V and 7 bases at J; junction bases unmatched: 4. This CDR3 region has 15 residues. The germline CDR1 and CDR2 sequences are SGHRS and YFSETQ. The CDR3 region is CASSLAGQGASGYTF. CDR3 bases: TGCGCCAGCAGCTTGGCGGGACAGGGGGCAAGTGGCTACACCTTC. The complete variable domain, with remaining parts taken from reference TRBV5-1 and TRBJ1-2, reads KAGVTQTPRYLIKTRGQQVTLSCSPISGHRSVSWYQQTPGQGLQFLFEYFSETQRNKGNFPGRFSGRQFSNSRSEMNVSTLELGDSALYLCASSLAGQGASGYTFGSGTRLTVV.

This clone was observed a few times. The J gene is TRBJ2-3, the V gene TRBV27; D possibly corresponds to TRBD1 (5 bases). Germline V gene data show CDR1 as MNHEY and CDR2 as SMNVEV (reference sequence). The CDR3 extends over 15 amino acids. With 8 bases removed from V and 4 bases from J, the gap between germline ends came to 19 bases. CDR3 sequence (DNA): TGTGCCAGCGGACCCGACAGACACCGGCCAGATACGCAGTATTTT. Translation gives CASGPDRHRPDTQYF.

V usage is TRBV11-2 and J usage is TRBJ1-2; D is perhaps TRBD1 (6 bases). The V end was cut by 1 base, the J end by 4 bases, with 10 bases between. Germline CDR1 is SGHAT and CDR2 is FQNNGV. The CDR3 is 14 residues long. Written as DNA, the CDR3 is TGTGCCAGCAGCTTAGGACAGGCCTTCTATGGCTACACCTTC. As protein: CASSLGQAFYGYTF.

The chain couples TRBV5-4 to TRBJ2-2, with a tentative D call TRBD1 (5 bases). The germline V gene has CDR1 SGHNT and CDR2 YYREEE (reference sequence). V was trimmed by 0 bases and J by 4 bases, leaving 10 bases between them. The CDR3 loop spans 15 amino acids. The CDR3 reads CASSLVQGGTGELFF. For the CDR3, the DNA is TGTGCCAGCAGCTTGGTGCAGGGTGGCACCGGGGAGCTGTTTTTT.

V is TRBV7-6 and J is TRBJ1-1; D call uncertain. This CDR3 is 14 amino acids long. Trimming took 0 bases from V and 0 from J, leaving 5 bases between them. Germline V CDR1 and CDR2: SGHVS, FNYEAQ. The CDR3 coding sequence is TGTGCCAGCAGCTTAGCCGGGATGAACACTGAAGCTTTCTTT. Protein sequence: CASSLAGMNTEAFF.

This clone showed up just once. J is TRBJ1-4 and V is TRBV25-1; 8 nucleotides line up with TRBD1. This CDR3 spans 14 amino acids. The V segment lost 4 bases and the J segment 7 bases; nucleotides outside the gene matches: 5. Germline V gene data show CDR1 as MGHDK and CDR2 as SYGVNS. The CDR3 region has the DNA TGTGCCAGCAGTGCTCAGGGGGCAAGTGAAAAACTGTTTTTT. Translation gives CASSAQGASEKLFF.

The chain recombines TRBV7-2 with TRBJ2-7; possibly TRBD1 for D (6 bases). Trimming pared 4 bases from V and 5 bases from J, leaving 15 bases between. This CDR3 region has 14 residues. From germline, CDR1 is SGHTA and CDR2 FQGNSA. This CDR3 is CASSYQPGHHEQYF. CDR3 nucleotide sequence: TGTGCCAGCAGCTACCAACCGGGACACCACGAGCAGTACTTC.

The chain carries TRBV6-5 and TRBJ2-5; D is possibly TRBD2 (7 bases). This CDR3 is built from 14 residues. Trimming left V 5 bases short and J 3 bases short, with 13 bases between. CDR1 and CDR2 (germline): MNHEY, SVGAGI. CDR3 protein: CASSGGAMKETQYF. The CDR3, as DNA: TGTGCCAGCAGTGGGGGGGCTATGAAAGAGACCCAGTACTTC.

This clone has a handful of counts. V and J are TRBV25-1 and TRBJ1-2; TRBD1 is a possible D gene (6 bases). Germline V lookup: CDR1 MGHDK, CDR2 SYGVNS. Trimming removed 3 bases from V and 4 bases from J, with 15 bases in between. CDR3 length: 15 amino acids. The CDR3: CASSDNREILYGYTF. The CDR3 region has the DNA TGTGCCAGCAGTGATAACAGGGAGATCCTCTATGGCTACACCTTC.

The V gene is TRBV18, the J gene TRBJ1-3; 7 positions agree with TRBD1. The CDR3 is 15 residues long. Germline loops: CDR1 KGHSH, CDR2 LQKENI. V trimming: 6 bases; J trimming: 11 bases; junction bases outside the gene matches: 16. The CDR3 sequence is CASSPLGQLSRAIYF. The CDR3 region has the DNA TGTGCCAGCTCCCCCCTGGGACAGCTCAGCCGGGCCATATATTTT.

The chain employs TRBV5-1 and TRBJ2-1; TRBD1 is a possible D gene (5 bases). The V end lost 0 bases, the J end lost 6 bases, and 13 bases lay between the germline ends. This CDR3 spans 15 amino acids. Germline loops: CDR1 SGHRS, CDR2 YFSETQ. CDR3 sequence (DNA): TGCGCCAGCAGCTTGGGGCAGGGCGGAATCAATGAGCAGTTCTTC. Protein: CASSLGQGGINEQFF.